Each of the 14 T cell receptor beta chains below was sequenced from the same sample in a study of T cells in Graves' hyperthyroidism and ophthalmopathy. Using RNA transcripts as the source, TCR beta CDR3 regions were amplified. The HTBI primer set drove a first-round RT-PCR of the TCR CDR3. From the multiplex PCR reads, TCRdb called clonotypes with MiXCR, one entry per CDR3 protein. The table shows about 96,000 distinct CDR3 sequences, with approximately 56% occurring only once. Source material: blood. The receptors shown here come from a woman between 40 and 50 years old with Graves' hyperthyroidism.

This chain connects TRBV10-3 to TRBJ1-6, with D possibly matching TRBD1 (5 bases). CDR1 ENHRY and CDR2 SYGVKD come from the germline V gene. CDR3 length equals 14 residues. Deletions cut 10 bases from V and 10 bases from J, with 20 bases between. The CDR3, as DNA: TGTGCCACCGCAGAATCTGGGGCCTTGTCACCCCTCCACTTT. Its translation: CATAESGALSPLHF.

In this sample, this clonotype turned up once. J is TRBJ1-5 and V is TRBV7-9; no firm D call. Trimming stripped 5 bases from V and 2 bases from J, with 7 bases between. CDR3 length: 13 residues. Germline assignment: CDR1 SEHNR and CDR2 FQNEAQ (reference sequence). The CDR3 DNA sequence: TGTGCCAGCAGCGGCGATTGCAATCAGCCCCAGCATTTT. This gives the protein CASSGDCNQPQHF.

The genes are TRBV20-1 and TRBJ1-1, with a weak D call TRBD1 (5 bases). V was shortened by 3 bases and J by 11 bases, with 19 bases between the two germline ends. Per the germline V gene, CDR1 is DFQATT and CDR2 is SNEGSKA (reference sequence). The CDR3 has 13 residues. The CDR3 loop reads CSASGTGRGWAFF. CDR3 bases: TGCAGTGCTAGCGGGACGGGGAGGGGTTGGGCTTTCTTT.

This clonotype occurred many times. The genes are TRBV19 and TRBJ1-2; D not certain. The CDR3 covers 16 residues. V was cut by 4 bases and J by 7 bases, with 22 bases left in between. Germline V CDR1 and CDR2: LNHDA, SQIVND (reference sequence). The CDR3 sequence: CASSTRGRGREGGYTF. The CDR3 DNA reads as TGTGCCAGTAGTACCCGAGGCCGCGGGCGAGAGGGTGGCTACACCTTC.

The J gene is TRBJ2-5, the V gene TRBV10-2, with TRBD2 matching over 14 bases. With V trimmed by 2 bases and J by 13 bases, 3 bases remained unmatched. The CDR3 length is 13 residues. Germline CDR1 reads WSHSY; CDR2 reads SAAADI. As DNA, the CDR3 is TGCGCCAGCAGTGAGCCGACTAGCGGGAGGGGGTACTTC. This encodes CASSEPTSGRGYF.

This clonotype was seen a few times. No conserved phenylalanine or tryptophan ends this CDR3, so it is likely a read error. The limits of the CDR3 on the DNA are not certain, so only TCRdb's listed CDR3 is given. The rearrangement uses TRBV14 and TRBJ1-4. The germline gives CDR1 SGHDN, CDR2 FVKESK. A total of 10 residues make up the CDR3, ends included. The chain's CDR3 is CASSQERQFY.

Points on this clonotype: The junction shows a germline mismatch at one end, possibly a read error. J is TRBJ1-1 and V is TRBV7-9; D call uncertain. The CDR3 has 15 residues. Per germline, CDR1 SEHNR and CDR2 FQNEAQ (reference sequence). In DNA, the CDR3 is TGCGCCAGCAGCCAAATCCAGGACTTCTACACTGAAGCTTTCTTT. This sequence encodes CASSQIQDFYTEAFF.

This clonotype was recorded once. The rearrangement joins TRBV4-1 to TRBJ1-2; 7 bases fit TRBD1. V lost 0 bases and J lost 8; bases outside the gene matches: 9. Germline V gene data show CDR1 as MGHRA and CDR2 as YSYEKL. The CDR3 spans 15 residues. The CDR3 nucleotides read TGCGCCAGCAGCCAAGATGCGAGGGGGCGGACGGGCTACACCTTC. Amino acids: CASSQDARGRTGYTF.

J is TRBJ2-5 and V is TRBV20-1; 8 nucleotides align to TRBD1. V was clipped by 5 bases and J by 4 bases; unmatched bases: 12. Looked up from germline, CDR1 is DFQATT and CDR2 is SNEGSKA (reference sequence). This CDR3 has 15 amino acids. CDR3: CSAQGTQGARETQYF. The CDR3 coding sequence is TGCAGTGCTCAGGGTACCCAGGGGGCGCGAGAGACCCAGTACTTC.

The chain employs TRBV7-6 and TRBJ1-2; perhaps TRBD1 as D (6 bases). CDR1 is SGHVS and CDR2 is FNYEAQ in the germline V gene. V was clipped by 3 bases and J by 2 bases, with 7 bases between them. This CDR3 contains 13 residues. The CDR3 DNA is TGTGCCAGCAGCTTGGGGGCGAACTATGGCTACACCTTC. This codes for CASSLGANYGYTF.

This clonotype was detected a few times. The V gene is TRBV20-1, the J gene TRBJ2-5; D is unclear. CDR3 length equals 10 residues. Germline assignment: CDR1 DFQATT and CDR2 SNEGSKA (reference sequence). V lost 2 bases and J lost 5, with 3 bases in between. CDR3 protein: CSARNETQYF. The CDR3 bases are TGCAGTGCTAGAAACGAGACCCAGTACTTC.

The chain links TRBV6-1 to TRBJ1-5; 7 positions agree with TRBD1. V dropped 11 bases and J dropped 11; count of bases not matched to a gene: 15. Germline V gene data show CDR1 as MNHNS and CDR2 as SASEGT. This CDR3 is built from 13 residues. In DNA form, the CDR3 reads TGTGCCGCAGGGGGAGCGATCCAAGAGACCCAGCATTTT. It specifies CAAGGAIQETQHF.

The chain carries TRBV30 and TRBJ1-5, with 7 bases matching TRBD1. The germline gives CDR1 GTSNPN, CDR2 SVGIG (reference sequence). The length of the CDR3 is 14 residues. V lost 3 bases and J lost 2; bases outside the gene matches: 4. Here the CDR3 reads CAWRDQGGNQPQHF. As DNA, the CDR3 is TGTGCCTGGAGAGATCAGGGGGGCAATCAGCCCCAGCATTTT.

This clonotype has only a few counts. The rearrangement links TRBV18 to TRBJ1-5, with D unclear. CDR1 is KGHSH, CDR2 LQKENI, per germline. V was cut by 3 bases and J by 4 bases, with 7 bases left in between. The CDR3 sequence is 13 residues long. CDR3 protein: CASSPQTNQPQHF. DNA for the CDR3: TGTGCCAGCTCACCCCAGACGAATCAGCCCCAGCATTTT.